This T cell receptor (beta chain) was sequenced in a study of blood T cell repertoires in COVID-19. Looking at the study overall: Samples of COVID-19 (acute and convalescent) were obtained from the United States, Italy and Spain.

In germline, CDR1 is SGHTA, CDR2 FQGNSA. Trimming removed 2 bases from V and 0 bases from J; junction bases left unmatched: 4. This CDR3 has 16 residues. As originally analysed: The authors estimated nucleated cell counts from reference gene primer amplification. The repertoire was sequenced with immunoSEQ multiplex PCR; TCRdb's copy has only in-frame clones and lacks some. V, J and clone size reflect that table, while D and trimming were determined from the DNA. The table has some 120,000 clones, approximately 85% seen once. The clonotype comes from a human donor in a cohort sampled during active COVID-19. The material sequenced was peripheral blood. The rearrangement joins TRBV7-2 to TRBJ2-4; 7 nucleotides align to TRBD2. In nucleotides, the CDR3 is TGTGCCAGCAGCTTATCTAGCGGACAAGCCAAAAACATTCAGTACTTC. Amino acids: CASSLSSGQAKNIQYF.